This entry concerns a single T cell receptor (beta chain). Germline V gives CDR1 SEHNR, CDR2 FQNEAQ (reference sequence). V was shortened by 5 bases and J by 5 bases, with 14 bases between the two germline ends. This CDR3 has 14 amino acids. The data belong to a study of cytotoxic CD8 clonotypes in ibrutinib-treated CLL. Measured with immunoSEQ multiplex PCR; TCRdb has only the in-frame clones, and not every one. The sample comprises 26,000 or so clones, roughly 57% of which are singletons, and 14% rests with the top ten. The rearrangement links TRBV7-9 to TRBJ2-3, with a tentative D call TRBD2 (5 bases). The receptor's source is a human donor with chronic lymphocytic leukemia. Here the sequenced sample was PBMCs, taken before ibrutinib treatment. For the CDR3, the DNA is TGTGCCAGCAGCCCGATTGTAGCGAAAGATACGCAGTATTTT. It is translated as CASSPIVAKDTQYF. Based on the CDR3 plus reference TRBV7-9 and TRBJ2-3, the full variable domain is DTGVSQNPRHKITKRGQNVTFRCDPISEHNRLYWYRQTLGQGPEFLTYFQNEAQLEKSRLLSDRFSAERPKGSFSTLEIQRTEQGDSAMYLCASSPIVAKDTQYFGPGTRLTVL.